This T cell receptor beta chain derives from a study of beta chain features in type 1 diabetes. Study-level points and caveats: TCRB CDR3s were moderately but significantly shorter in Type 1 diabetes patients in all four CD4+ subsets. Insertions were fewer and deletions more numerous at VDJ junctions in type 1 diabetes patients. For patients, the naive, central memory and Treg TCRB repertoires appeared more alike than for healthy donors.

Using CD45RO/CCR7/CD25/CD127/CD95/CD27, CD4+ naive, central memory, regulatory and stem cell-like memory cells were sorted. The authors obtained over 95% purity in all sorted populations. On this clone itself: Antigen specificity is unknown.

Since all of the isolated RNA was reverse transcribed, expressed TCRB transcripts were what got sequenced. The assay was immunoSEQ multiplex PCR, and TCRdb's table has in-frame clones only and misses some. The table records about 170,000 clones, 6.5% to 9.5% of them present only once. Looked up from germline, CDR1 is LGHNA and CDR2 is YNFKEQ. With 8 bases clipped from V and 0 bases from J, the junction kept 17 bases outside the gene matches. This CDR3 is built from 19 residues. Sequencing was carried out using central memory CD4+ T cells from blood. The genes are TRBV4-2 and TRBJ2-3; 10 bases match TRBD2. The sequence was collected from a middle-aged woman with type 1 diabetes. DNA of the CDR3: TGTGCCAGCGGCGGAGTTTGGACTAGCGGTTTAACTAGCACAGATACGCAGTATTTT. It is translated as CASGGVWTSGLTSTDTQYF.